One sample yielded the 5 T cell receptor beta chains listed below, sequenced in a study of blood T cell repertoires in COVID-19. Sequencing was performed with immunoSEQ multiplex PCR; in TCRdb, only in-frame clones are kept and a portion is missing. The data show some 90,000 clones, 75% to 90% seen once. Specimen: peripheral blood. These receptors originate from a woman at least 80 years old with acute or convalescent COVID-19.

This chain joins TRBV28 and TRBJ1-6; D possibly corresponds to TRBD1 (6 bases). Trimming removed 7 bases from V and 7 bases from J, with 11 bases in between. The CDR3 runs 13 residues. CDR1 and CDR2 (germline): MDHEN, SYDVKM. The CDR3 region is CASTIQGNSPLHF. CDR3 DNA sequence: TGTGCCAGCACCATCCAGGGGAATTCACCCCTCCACTTT.

This chain joins TRBV29-1 and TRBJ1-2, with D uncertain. Trimming removed 4 bases from V and 5 bases from J, with 8 bases in between. The CDR3 has 11 residues. Per the germline V gene, CDR1 is SQVTM and CDR2 is ANQGSEA. The chain's CDR3 is CSVGSVYGYTF. CDR3 in DNA: TGCAGCGTTGGAAGCGTTTATGGCTACACCTTC.

This clone showed up just once. J is TRBJ2-3 and V is TRBV5-8; 11 bases map to TRBD1. The V gene's germline CDR1 is SGHTS and CDR2 YDEGEE. The CDR3 spans 15 residues. J gave up 5 bases and V 3 bases, and 5 bases lay outside the gene matches. The CDR3 region is CASSWTGTGGDTQYF. CDR3 in DNA: TGTGCCAGCAGCTGGACCGGGACAGGGGGAGATACGCAGTATTTT.

The genes are TRBV10-2 and TRBJ2-1; the D gene is possibly TRBD2 (6 bases). The CDR3 length is 16 residues. The V end lost 0 bases, the J end lost 0 bases, and 9 bases lay between the germline ends. CDR1 and CDR2 from the germline V gene are WSHSY and SAAADI. Here the CDR3 DNA reads TGCGCCAGCAGTGAGTCAGGAGGGAGCTCCTACAATGAGCAGTTCTTC. It specifies CASSESGGSSYNEQFF.

This clone was counted once. The chain employs TRBV15 and TRBJ2-2; D is uncertain. Germline V CDR1 and CDR2: LNHNV, YYDKDF (reference sequence). CDR3 size: 11 residues. Trimming cost V 7 bases and J 4 bases, with 4 bases left between them. The CDR3 sequence: CATTSTGELFF. CDR3 nucleotide sequence: TGTGCCACCACCTCCACCGGGGAGCTGTTTTTT. The full variable domain, with the rest looked up from reference TRBV15 and TRBJ2-2, is DAMVIQNPRYQVTQFGKPVTLSCSQTLNHNVMYWYQQKSSQAPKLLFHYYDKDFNNEADTPDNFQSRRPNTSFCFLDIRSPGLGDTAMYLCATTSTGELFFGEGSRLTVL.